The clone carrying this T cell receptor (beta chain) is identified as medium-sized from frequency. The antigen remains undetermined. TRB amplification used approximately 250 ng of peripheral blood genomic DNA. One tube held mixed TRB-A and TRB-B primer pools for touch-down PCR. One entry per CDR3 protein, without DNA, is what TCRdb gives after re-calling the multiplex PCR reads. In total, the table holds 2,000 to 2,500 distinct CDR3 sequences. The CDR3 runs 16 residues. Germline V gene data show CDR1 as MNHNS and CDR2 as SASEGT. The sample is drawn from a study of T cell clusters in autoimmune cytopenias. Overall study findings and caveats: TRB repertoire shifts in secondary cytopenia and chronic lymphocytic leukemia mostly reflected lymphoma, not autoimmunity.

These data were likewise used in another study, on T cell repertoires in aging, cancer and after chemotherapy. That study reports: Loss of evenness, beyond lost richness, contributed to age-related TCR diversity decline in cancer patients.

This TCR derives from a human donor in good health. The gene calls are TRBV6-1 and TRBJ1-1; TCRdb gives TRBD1 as the D gene, but with no DNA this cannot be confirmed. The sequenced sample consisted of peripheral blood. The CDR3 reads CASSALRTGSYTEAFF.